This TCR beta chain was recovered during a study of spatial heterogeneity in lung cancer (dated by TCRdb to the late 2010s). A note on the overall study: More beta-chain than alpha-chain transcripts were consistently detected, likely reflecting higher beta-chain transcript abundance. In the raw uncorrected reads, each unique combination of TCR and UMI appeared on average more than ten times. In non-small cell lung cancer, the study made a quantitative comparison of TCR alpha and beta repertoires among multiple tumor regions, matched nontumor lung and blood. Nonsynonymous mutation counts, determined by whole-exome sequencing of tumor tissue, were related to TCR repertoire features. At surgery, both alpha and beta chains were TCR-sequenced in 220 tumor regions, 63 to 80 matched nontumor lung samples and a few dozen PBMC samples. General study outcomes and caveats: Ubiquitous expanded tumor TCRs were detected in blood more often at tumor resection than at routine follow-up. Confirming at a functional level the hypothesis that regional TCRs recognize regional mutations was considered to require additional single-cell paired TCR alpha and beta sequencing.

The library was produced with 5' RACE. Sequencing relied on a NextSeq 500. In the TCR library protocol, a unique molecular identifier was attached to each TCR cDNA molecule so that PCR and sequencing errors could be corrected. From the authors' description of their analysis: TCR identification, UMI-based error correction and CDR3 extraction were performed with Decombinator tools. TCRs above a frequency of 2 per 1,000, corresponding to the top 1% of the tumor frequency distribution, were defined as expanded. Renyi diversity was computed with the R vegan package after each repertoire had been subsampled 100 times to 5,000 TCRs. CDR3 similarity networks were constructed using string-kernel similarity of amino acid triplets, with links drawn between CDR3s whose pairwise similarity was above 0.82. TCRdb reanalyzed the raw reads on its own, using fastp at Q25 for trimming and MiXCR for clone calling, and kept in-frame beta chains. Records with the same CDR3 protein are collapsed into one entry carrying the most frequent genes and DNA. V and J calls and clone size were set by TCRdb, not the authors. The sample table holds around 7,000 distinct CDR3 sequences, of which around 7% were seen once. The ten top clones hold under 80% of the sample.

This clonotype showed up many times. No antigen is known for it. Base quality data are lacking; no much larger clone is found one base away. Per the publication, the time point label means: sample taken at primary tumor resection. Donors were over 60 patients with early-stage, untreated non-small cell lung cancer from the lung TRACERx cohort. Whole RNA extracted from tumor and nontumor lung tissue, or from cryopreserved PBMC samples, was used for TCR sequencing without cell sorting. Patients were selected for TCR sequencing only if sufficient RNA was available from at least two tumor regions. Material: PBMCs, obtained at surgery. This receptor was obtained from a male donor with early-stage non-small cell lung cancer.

The DNA sequence is as follows: TGTGCCACCAGCAGAGGGACCGGTCAAGAGACCCAGTACTTC. It specifies CATSRGTGQETQYF. Recombination linked TRBV15 to TRBJ2-5; the D gene assignment is ambiguous. Trimming removed 1 base from V and 2 bases from J, leaving 8 bases between the germline ends. Per the germline V gene (reference sequence), LNHNV is the CDR1 and YYDKDF is the CDR2. CDR3 length: 14 amino acids, cysteine to phenylalanine. Of the read, only the CDR3 DNA is kept; its 42 bases are in frame from base 1.